The 15 T cell receptor beta chains below were found in one sample sequenced in a study of T cell responses to AZD1222 COVID-19 vaccine (dated by TCRdb to about 2021). The library was generated by the immunoSEQ multiplex PCR assay. What TCRdb holds here is the immuneACCESS table cut down to in-frame rearrangements. Part of the clones is not present; checked against another copy, under half of the missing clones reflect an unresolved V gene, and the others are unexplained. The sample has about 140,000 clones on record, 85% to 95% of them singletons. The biggest ten clones account for more than 0.7% of the sample. The time point label on this specimen signifies: baseline before first vaccination. In light of the paper, this sample's treatment or condition label describes: meningococcal conjugate vaccine given as trial control. This sample comprised peripheral blood, obtained on day 0 of MenACWY control vaccination. These receptors were obtained from an adult in good health.

The rearrangement joins TRBV19 to TRBJ1-5; D is uncertain. This CDR3 region has 15 residues. Per the germline V gene, CDR1 is LNHDA and CDR2 is SQIVND (reference sequence). V lost 3 bases and J 1 base, leaving 10 bases between the germline ends. The CDR3 sequence: CASSIPGISNQPQHF. For the CDR3, the DNA is TGTGCCAGTAGTATTCCGGGGATCAGCAATCAGCCCCAGCATTTT.

The V and J genes are TRBV9 and TRBJ1-3; D unclear. Germline loops: CDR1 SGDLS, CDR2 YYNGEE. Trimming cost V 0 bases and J 0 bases, with 7 bases left between them. CDR3 length equals 15 residues. This CDR3 reads CASSVESVSGNTIYF. DNA of the CDR3: TGTGCCAGCAGCGTAGAATCAGTCTCTGGAAACACCATATATTTT.

The chain combines TRBV15 with TRBJ1-5, with no clear D. Germline-derived CDR1 and CDR2 are LNHNV and YYDKDF (reference sequence). CDR3 size: 19 residues. The V end lost 0 bases, the J end lost 0 bases, and 18 bases lay between the germline ends. The CDR3 here is CATSRDRPNSWYSNQPQHF. CDR3 DNA: TGTGCCACCAGCAGAGATCGGCCGAACAGCTGGTATAGCAATCAGCCCCAGCATTTT.

This chain connects TRBV10-1 to TRBJ2-1, with TRBD2 identical over 9 bases. Germline V gene lookup returns CDR1 WNHNN and CDR2 SYGVQD (reference sequence). V gave up 0 bases and J gave up 10 bases; unmatched junction bases: 19. The CDR3 covers 19 residues. CDR3 in amino acids: CASSESAFSGSRRRGEQFF. CDR3 bases: TGCGCCAGCAGTGAGTCGGCTTTTAGCGGGAGTAGAAGGAGGGGCGAGCAGTTCTTC.

The CDR3 coding sequence is TGTGCCAGCAGCTTAGGGGACAGGGAGGAAGACAATGAGCAGTTCTTC. Translated: CASSLGDREEDNEQFF. The J gene is TRBJ2-1, the V gene TRBV7-9, with 9 bases aligning to TRBD1. Germline V CDR1 and CDR2: SEHNR, FQNEAQ (reference sequence). There are 16 residues in the CDR3. J lost 5 bases, V lost 1 base, and 6 bases had no gene match.

The sample holds one count of this clone. The V and J genes are TRBV5-5 and TRBJ1-5; the match to TRBD1 covers 11 bases. Unmatched junction bases numbered 3, after V lost 0 bases and J lost 4 bases. Germline V gene lookup returns CDR1 SGHKS and CDR2 YYEKEE (reference sequence). The CDR3 is 16 residues long. This CDR3 is CASSLGTGGGNQPQHF. DNA for the CDR3: TGTGCCAGCAGCTTGGGGACAGGGGGCGGGAATCAGCCCCAGCATTTT. The full variable domain, its missing parts supplied by reference TRBV5-5 and TRBJ1-5, is DAGVTQSPTHLIKTRGQQVTLRCSPISGHKSVSWYQQVLGQGPQFIFQYYEKEERGRGNFPDRFSARQFPNYSSELNVNALLLGDSALYLCASSLGTGGGNQPQHFGDGTRLSIL.

The chain is built from TRBV6-5 and TRBJ2-1; no reliable D call. Germline V gene sequence: CDR1 MNHEY, CDR2 SVGAGI. This CDR3 has 13 amino acids. V dropped 6 bases and J dropped 0 bases, with 6 bases sitting between them. CDR3 sequence: CASRLSSYNEQFF. The CDR3 bases are TGTGCCAGCAGGCTGAGCTCCTACAATGAGCAGTTCTTC.

The CDR3 bases are TGTGCCAGCAGCCCCGGACAGCCCGGGGCCAACGTCCTGACTTTC. Translated: CASSPGQPGANVLTF. The genes are TRBV11-3 and TRBJ2-6; D possibly corresponds to TRBD1 (6 bases). This CDR3 comprises 15 residues. Germline lookup yields CDR1 SGHNT and CDR2 YENEEA. The germline V and J ends were trimmed by 5 bases and 4 bases, with 12 bases remaining between them.

The chain has TRBV6-2 or TRBV6-3 and TRBJ2-7, with TRBD1 as a possible D gene (5 bases). V was shortened by 2 bases and J by 4 bases, with 9 bases between the two germline ends. Germline loops: CDR1 MNHEY, CDR2 SVGEGT. The CDR3 contains 13 residues. CDR3: CASSYGAQYEQYF. In nucleotides, the CDR3 is TGTGCCAGCAGTTACGGGGCCCAGTACGAGCAGTACTTC.

The rearrangement links TRBV5-6 to TRBJ2-3; 9 positions match TRBD2. The junction had 4 bases not matched to a gene; V was cut back by 0 bases and J by 2 bases. This CDR3 has 16 residues. From germline, CDR1 is SGHDT and CDR2 YYEEEE. DNA for the CDR3: TGTGCCAGCAGCTTGGGGGGGACTAGCTACACAGATACGCAGTATTTT. Its protein product is CASSLGGTSYTDTQYF.

The chain carries TRBV7-9 and TRBJ1-4; D may be TRBD1 (5 bases). With 5 bases removed from V and 6 bases from J, the gap between germline ends came to 16 bases. Germline CDR1 reads SEHNR; CDR2 reads FQNEAQ (reference sequence). The CDR3 extends over 15 amino acids. DNA for the CDR3: TGTGCCAGCAGCGGCGGGACTCCCGAATATGAAAAACTGTTTTTT. The encoded protein is CASSGGTPEYEKLFF.

The rearrangement joins TRBV30 to TRBJ2-5, with D unresolved. The J call could be wrong; TRBJ2-7 is a better fit for the DNA end. Germline V lookup: CDR1 GTSNPN, CDR2 SVGIG (reference sequence). This CDR3 has 10 residues. This CDR3 reads CAWRGYEQYF. The CDR3, as DNA: TGTGCCTGGAGAGGGTACGAGCAGTACTTC.

This chain connects TRBV2 to TRBJ1-1; D is unclear. CDR1 is SNHLY, CDR2 FYNNEI, per germline. The CDR3 spans 13 residues. V was trimmed by 0 bases and J by 5 bases, leaving 7 bases between them. The CDR3 bases are TGTGCCAGCAGTGAAGCGCGTATAACTGAAGCTTTCTTT. This sequence encodes CASSEARITEAFF.

CDR3 protein: CASSGGVRETQYF. Here the CDR3 DNA reads TGCGCCAGCAGTGGAGGGGTTCGAGAGACCCAGTACTTC. This chain connects TRBV10-1 to TRBJ2-5; either TRBD1 or TRBD2 may fit D (5 bases each). This CDR3 is 13 amino acids long. V lost 4 bases and J 4 bases, leaving 10 bases between the germline ends. Germline V CDR1 and CDR2: WNHNN, SYGVQD (reference sequence).

V and J are TRBV5-3 and TRBJ1-5; 7 bases line up with TRBD1. TRBV5-3 is an open reading frame whose function is uncertain. The V gene end was trimmed by 3 bases and the J gene end by 5 bases; junction bases not matched to a gene: 8. The length of the CDR3 is 15 residues. The CDR3 region is CARSSDREGHQPQHF. The CDR3, as DNA: TGTGCCAGAAGCTCAGACAGGGAAGGGCATCAGCCCCAGCATTTT.